What follows are 4 T cell receptor beta chains derived from one specimen sequenced in a study of blood T cell repertoires in COVID-19. Data came from immunoSEQ multiplex PCR; TCRdb stores just in-frame clones and leaves some out. The sample lists around 130,000 clones, over 75% occurring once. The sequencing input was peripheral blood. The receptor source for this set is a man in his 60s with active or convalescent COVID-19.

CDR3 amino acids: CAWTGTNYGYTF. The CDR3, as DNA: TGTGCCTGGACAGGGACTAACTATGGCTACACCTTC. The gene calls are TRBV30 and TRBJ1-2; D is possibly TRBD1 (5 bases). Trimming cost V 4 bases and J 0 bases, with 6 bases left between them. The CDR3 has 12 residues. From germline, CDR1 is GTSNPN and CDR2 SVGIG (reference sequence).

This clone was observed once. A read error may produce the germline difference seen at one junction end. The chain couples TRBV6-5 to TRBJ1-1, with D uncertain. The CDR3 has 15 residues. Germline V gene lookup returns CDR1 MNHEY and CDR2 SVGAGI. CDR3: CAGSAYSGGNTEAFF. CDR3 in DNA: TGTGCCGGCAGCGCCTACAGCGGCGGGAACACTGAAGCTTTCTTT.

The chain uses TRBV7-9 and TRBJ1-5; TRBD1 is a possible D gene (5 bases). CDR1 is SEHNR, CDR2 FQNEAQ, per germline (reference sequence). The CDR3 length is 13 residues. V lost 4 bases and J lost 5, with 9 bases in between. The CDR3 loop is CASSSQGDQPQHF. CDR3 in DNA: TGTGCCAGCAGCTCCCAAGGGGATCAGCCCCAGCATTTT.

Worth noting for this clone: A much larger clone differs from this one at a single base, so this may be a read error. CDR3 nucleotide sequence: TGTGCCAGCAGTGGGCTAGCGGGAGTCAATGAGCAGTTCTTC. This translates into CASSGLAGVNEQFF. The chain links TRBV2 to TRBJ2-1; TRBD2 matches at 10 bases. The CDR3 has 14 residues. Unmatched junction bases numbered 3, after V lost 4 bases and J lost 6 bases. Germline values: CDR1 SNHLY, CDR2 FYNNEI. Using reference TRBV2 and TRBJ2-1 for the parts outside the CDR3, the full variable domain is EPEVTQTPSHQVTQMGQEVILRCVPISNHLYFYWYRQILGQKVEFLVSFYNNEISEKSEIFDDQFSVERPDGSNFTLKIRSTKLEDSAMYFCASSGLAGVNEQFFGPGTRLTVL.